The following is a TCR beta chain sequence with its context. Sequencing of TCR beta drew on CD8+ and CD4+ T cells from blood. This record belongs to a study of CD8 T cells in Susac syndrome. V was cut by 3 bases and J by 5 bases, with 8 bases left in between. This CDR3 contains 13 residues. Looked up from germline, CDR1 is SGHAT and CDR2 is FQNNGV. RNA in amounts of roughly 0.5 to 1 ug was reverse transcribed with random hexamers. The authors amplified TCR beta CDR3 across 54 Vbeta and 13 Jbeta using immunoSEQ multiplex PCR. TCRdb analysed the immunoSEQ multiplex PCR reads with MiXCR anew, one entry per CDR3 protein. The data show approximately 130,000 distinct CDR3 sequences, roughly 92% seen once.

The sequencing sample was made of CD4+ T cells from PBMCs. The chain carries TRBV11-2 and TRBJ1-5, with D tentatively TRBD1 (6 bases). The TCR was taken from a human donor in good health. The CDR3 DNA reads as TGTGCCAGCAGCTTGGCAGGGGATCAGCCCCAGCATTTT. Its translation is CASSLAGDQPQHF.